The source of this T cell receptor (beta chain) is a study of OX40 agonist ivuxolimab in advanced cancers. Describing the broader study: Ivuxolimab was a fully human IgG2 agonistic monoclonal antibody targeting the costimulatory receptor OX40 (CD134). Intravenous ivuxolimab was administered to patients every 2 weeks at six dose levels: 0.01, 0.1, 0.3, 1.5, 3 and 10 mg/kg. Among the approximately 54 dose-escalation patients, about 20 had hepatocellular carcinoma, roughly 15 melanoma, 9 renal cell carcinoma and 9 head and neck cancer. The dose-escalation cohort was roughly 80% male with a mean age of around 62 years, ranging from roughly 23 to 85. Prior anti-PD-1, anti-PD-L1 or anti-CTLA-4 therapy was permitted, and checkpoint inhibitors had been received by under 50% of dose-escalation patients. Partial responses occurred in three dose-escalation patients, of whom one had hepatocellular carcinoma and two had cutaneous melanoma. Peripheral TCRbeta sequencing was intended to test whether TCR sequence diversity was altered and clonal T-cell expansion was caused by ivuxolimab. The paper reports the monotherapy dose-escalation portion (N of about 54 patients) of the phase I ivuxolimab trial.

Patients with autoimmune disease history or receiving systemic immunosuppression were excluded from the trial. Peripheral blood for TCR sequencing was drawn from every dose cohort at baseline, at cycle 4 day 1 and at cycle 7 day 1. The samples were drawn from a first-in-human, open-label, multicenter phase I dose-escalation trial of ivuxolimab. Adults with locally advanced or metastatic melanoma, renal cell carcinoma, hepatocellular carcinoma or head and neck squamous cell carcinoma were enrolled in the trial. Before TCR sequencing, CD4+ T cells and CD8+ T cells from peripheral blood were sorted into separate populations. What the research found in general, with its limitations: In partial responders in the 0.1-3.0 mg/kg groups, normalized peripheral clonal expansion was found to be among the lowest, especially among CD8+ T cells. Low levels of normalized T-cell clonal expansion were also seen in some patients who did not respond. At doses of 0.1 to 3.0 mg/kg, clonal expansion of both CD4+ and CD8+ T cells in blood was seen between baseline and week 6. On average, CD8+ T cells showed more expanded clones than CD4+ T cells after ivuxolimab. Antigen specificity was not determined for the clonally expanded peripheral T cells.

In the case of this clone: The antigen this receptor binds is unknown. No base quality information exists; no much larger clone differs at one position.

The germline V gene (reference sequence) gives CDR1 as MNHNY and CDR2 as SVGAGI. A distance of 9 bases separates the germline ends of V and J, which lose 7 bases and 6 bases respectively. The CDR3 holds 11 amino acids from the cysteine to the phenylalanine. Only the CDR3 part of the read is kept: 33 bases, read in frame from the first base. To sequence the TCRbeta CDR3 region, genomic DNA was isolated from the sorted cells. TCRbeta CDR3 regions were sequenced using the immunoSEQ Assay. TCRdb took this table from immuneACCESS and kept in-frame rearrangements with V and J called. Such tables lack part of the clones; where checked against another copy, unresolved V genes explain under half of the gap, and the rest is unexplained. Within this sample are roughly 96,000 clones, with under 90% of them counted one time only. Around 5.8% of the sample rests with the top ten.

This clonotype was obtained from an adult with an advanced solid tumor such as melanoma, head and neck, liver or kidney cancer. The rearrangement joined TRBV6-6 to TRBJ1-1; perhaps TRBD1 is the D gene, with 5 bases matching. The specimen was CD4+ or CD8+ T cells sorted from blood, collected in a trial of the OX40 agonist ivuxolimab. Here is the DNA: TGTGCCAGCACCGGGGCAGCTGAAGCTTTCTTT. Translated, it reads CASTGAAEAFF.